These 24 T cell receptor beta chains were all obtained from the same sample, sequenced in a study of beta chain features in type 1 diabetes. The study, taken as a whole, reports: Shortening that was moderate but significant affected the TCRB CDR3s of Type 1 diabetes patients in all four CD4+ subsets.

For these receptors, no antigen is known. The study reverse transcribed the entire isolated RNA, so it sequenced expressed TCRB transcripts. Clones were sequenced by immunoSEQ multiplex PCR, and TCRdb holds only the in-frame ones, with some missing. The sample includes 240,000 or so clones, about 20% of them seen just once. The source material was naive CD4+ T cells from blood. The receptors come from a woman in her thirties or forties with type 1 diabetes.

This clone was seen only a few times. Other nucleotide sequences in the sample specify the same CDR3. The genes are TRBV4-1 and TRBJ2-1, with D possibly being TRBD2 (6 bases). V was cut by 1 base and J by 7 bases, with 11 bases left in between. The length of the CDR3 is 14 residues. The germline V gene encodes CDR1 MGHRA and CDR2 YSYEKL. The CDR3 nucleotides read TGCGCCAGCAGCCAAGTATCTCGGGGGAATGAGCAGTTCTTC. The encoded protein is CASSQVSRGNEQFF.

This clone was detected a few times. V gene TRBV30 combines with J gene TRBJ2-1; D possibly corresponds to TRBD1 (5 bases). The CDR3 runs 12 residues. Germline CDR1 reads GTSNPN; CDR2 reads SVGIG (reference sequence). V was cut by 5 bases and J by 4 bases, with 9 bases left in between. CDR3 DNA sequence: TGTGCCTGGCGGAAGGGGTACAATGAGCAGTTCTTC. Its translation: CAWRKGYNEQFF.

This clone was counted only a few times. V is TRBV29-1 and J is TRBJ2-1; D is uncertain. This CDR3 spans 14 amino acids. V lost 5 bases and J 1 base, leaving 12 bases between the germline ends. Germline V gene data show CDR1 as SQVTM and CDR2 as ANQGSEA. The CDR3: CSVLTGQSYNEQFF. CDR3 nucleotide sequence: TGCAGCGTTCTGACGGGTCAATCCTACAATGAGCAGTTCTTC.

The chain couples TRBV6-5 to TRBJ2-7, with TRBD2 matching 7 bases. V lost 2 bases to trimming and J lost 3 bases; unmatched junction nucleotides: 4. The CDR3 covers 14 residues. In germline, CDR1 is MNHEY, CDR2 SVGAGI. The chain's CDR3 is CASSYGTNNYEQYF. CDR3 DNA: TGTGCCAGCAGTTACGGGACTAACAACTACGAGCAGTACTTC.

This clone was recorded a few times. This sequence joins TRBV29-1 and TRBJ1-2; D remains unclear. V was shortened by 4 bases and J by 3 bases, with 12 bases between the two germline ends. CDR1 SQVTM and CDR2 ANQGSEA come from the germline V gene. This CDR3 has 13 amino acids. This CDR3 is CSVVTGYYYGYTF. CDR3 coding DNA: TGCAGCGTTGTAACCGGGTATTACTATGGCTACACCTTC.

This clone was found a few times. CDR3 sequence (DNA): TGTGCCAGCAGCATTAGCGGGTTCCAAGAGACCCAGTACTTC. Translated, it gives CASSISGFQETQYF. The chain has TRBV7-3 and TRBJ2-5, with 7 bases aligning to TRBD2. Germline V gives CDR1 SGHTA, CDR2 FQGTGA. V was clipped by 5 bases and J by 1 base; unmatched bases: 4. There are 14 residues in the CDR3.

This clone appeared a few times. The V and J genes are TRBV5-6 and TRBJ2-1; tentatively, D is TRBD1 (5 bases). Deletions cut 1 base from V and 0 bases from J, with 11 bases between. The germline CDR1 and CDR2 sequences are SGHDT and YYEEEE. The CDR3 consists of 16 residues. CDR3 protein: CASSLITGSSYNEQFF. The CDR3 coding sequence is TGTGCCAGCAGCTTGATCACAGGTAGCTCCTACAATGAGCAGTTCTTC.

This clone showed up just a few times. The CDR3 spells CASSLNGGGEKLFF. For the CDR3, the DNA is TGTGCCAGCAGCTTAAATGGCGGAGGGGAAAAACTGTTTTTT. V is TRBV5-6 and J is TRBJ1-4; D is uncertain. V was clipped by 2 bases and J by 8 bases, with 13 bases between them. The CDR3 consists of 14 residues. CDR1 SGHDT and CDR2 YYEEEE come from the germline V gene. Full variable domain (missing parts from reference TRBV5-6 and TRBJ1-4): DAGVTQSPTHLIKTRGQQVTLRCSPKSGHDTVSWYQQALGQGPQFIFQYYEEEERQRGNFPDRFSGHQFPNYSSELNVNALLLGDSALYLCASSLNGGGEKLFFGSGTQLSVL.

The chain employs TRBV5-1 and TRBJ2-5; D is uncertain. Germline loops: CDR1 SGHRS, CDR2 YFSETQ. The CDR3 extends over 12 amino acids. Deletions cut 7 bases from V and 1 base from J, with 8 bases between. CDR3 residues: CASSGSQETQYF. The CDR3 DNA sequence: TGCGCCAGCTCCGGGTCCCAAGAGACCCAGTACTTC. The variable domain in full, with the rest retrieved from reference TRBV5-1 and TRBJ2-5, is KAGVTQTPRYLIKTRGQQVTLSCSPISGHRSVSWYQQTPGQGLQFLFEYFSETQRNKGNFPGRFSGRQFSNSRSEMNVSTLELGDSALYLCASSGSQETQYFGPGTRLLVL.

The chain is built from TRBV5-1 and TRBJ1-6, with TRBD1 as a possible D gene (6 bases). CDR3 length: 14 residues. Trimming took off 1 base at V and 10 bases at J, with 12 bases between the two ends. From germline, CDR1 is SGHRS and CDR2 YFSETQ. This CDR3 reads CASSLPGEGSPLHF. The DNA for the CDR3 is TGCGCCAGCAGCTTGCCAGGGGAGGGATCACCCCTCCACTTT.

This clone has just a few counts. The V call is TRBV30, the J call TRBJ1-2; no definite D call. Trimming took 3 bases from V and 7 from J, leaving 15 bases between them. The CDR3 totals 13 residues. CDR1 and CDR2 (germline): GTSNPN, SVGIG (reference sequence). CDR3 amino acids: CAWRDSGSGGYTF. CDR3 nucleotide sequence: TGTGCCTGGAGAGACTCGGGGAGCGGTGGCTACACCTTC.

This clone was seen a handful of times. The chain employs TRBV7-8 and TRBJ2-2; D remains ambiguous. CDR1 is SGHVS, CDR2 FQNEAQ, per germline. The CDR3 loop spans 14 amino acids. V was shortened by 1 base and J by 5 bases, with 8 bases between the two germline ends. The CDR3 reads CASSLGTATGELFF. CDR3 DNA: TGTGCCAGCAGCTTAGGCACAGCTACCGGGGAGCTGTTTTTT.

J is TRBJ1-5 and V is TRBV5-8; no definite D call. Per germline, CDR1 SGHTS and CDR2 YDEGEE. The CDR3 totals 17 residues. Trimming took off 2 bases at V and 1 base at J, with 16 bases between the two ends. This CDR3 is CASSFRLTTSSNQPQHF. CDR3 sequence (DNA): TGTGCCAGCAGCTTCCGCCTAACCACTAGCAGCAATCAGCCCCAGCATTTT.

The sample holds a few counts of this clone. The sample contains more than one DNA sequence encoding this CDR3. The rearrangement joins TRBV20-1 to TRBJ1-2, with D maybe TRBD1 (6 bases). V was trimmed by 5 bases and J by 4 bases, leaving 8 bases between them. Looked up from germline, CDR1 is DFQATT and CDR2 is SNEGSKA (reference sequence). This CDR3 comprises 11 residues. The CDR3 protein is CSAGGGYGYTF. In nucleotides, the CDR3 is TGCAGTGCTGGGGGCGGCTATGGCTACACCTTC.

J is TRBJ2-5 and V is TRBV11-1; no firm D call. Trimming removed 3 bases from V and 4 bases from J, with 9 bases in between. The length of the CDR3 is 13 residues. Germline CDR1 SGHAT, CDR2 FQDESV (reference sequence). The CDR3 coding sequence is TGTGCCAGCAGCTTCCGACTGTCAGAGACCCAGTACTTC. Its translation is CASSFRLSETQYF.

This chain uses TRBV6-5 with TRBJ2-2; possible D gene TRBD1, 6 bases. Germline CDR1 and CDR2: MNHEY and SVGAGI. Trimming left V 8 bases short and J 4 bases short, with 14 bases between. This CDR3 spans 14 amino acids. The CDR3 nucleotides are TGTGCCAGCCGCCTCCTACAGGGCACCGGGGAGCTGTTTTTT. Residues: CASRLLQGTGELFF.

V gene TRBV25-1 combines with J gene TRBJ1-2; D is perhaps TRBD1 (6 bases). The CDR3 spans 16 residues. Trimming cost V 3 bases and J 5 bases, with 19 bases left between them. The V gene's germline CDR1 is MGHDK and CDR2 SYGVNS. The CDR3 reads CASSDFQGQEIYGYTF. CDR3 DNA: TGTGCCAGCAGTGACTTCCAGGGGCAGGAAATATATGGCTACACCTTC.

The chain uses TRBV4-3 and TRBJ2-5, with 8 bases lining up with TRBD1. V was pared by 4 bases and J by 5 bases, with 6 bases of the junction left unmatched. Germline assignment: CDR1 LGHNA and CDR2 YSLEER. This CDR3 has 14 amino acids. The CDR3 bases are TGCGCCAGCAGCCCTGGACAGGGAAGCGAGACCCAGTACTTC. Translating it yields CASSPGQGSETQYF.

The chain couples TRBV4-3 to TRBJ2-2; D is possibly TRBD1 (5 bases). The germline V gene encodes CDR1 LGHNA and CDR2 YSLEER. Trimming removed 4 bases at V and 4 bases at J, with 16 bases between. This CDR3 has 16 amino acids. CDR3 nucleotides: TGCGCCAGCAGCCCCCAGGCACAGGCCGTCACCGGGGAGCTGTTTTTT. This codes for CASSPQAQAVTGELFF.

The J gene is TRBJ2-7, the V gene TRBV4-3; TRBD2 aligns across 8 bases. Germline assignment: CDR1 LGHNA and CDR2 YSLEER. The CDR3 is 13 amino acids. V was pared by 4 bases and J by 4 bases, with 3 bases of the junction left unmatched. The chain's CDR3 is CASSPGLAYEQYF. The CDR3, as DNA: TGCGCCAGCAGCCCCGGACTAGCTTACGAGCAGTACTTC.

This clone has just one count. The CDR3 bases are TGTGCCAGCAGTCAGACAGGGGGACATCAGCCCCAGCATTTT. Translation: CASSQTGGHQPQHF. This sequence joins TRBV6-5 and TRBJ1-5, with TRBD1 matching 9 bases. V shed 5 bases, J shed 5 bases, and the junction held 4 bases outside the gene matches. CDR1 is MNHEY and CDR2 is SVGAGI in the germline V gene. The CDR3 sequence is 14 residues long.

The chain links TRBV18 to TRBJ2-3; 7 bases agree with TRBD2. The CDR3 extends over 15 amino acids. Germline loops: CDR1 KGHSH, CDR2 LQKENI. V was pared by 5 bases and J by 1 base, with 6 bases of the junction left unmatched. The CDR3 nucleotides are TGTGCCAGCTCAGAGGGACTACTCGGCACAGATACGCAGTATTTT. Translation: CASSEGLLGTDTQYF.

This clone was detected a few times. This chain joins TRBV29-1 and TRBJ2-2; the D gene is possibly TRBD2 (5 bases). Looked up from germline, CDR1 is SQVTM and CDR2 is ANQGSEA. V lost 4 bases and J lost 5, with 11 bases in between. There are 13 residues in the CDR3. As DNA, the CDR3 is TGCAGCGTTGGAAGCGGAGAAACCGGGGAGCTGTTTTTT. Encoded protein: CSVGSGETGELFF.

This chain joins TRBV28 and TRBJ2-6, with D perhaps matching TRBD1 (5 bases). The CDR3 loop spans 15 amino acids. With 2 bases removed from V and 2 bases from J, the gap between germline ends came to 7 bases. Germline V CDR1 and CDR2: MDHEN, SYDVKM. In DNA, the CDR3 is TGTGCCAGCAGTTTAAGGGGCCCTGGGGCCAACGTCCTGACTTTC. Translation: CASSLRGPGANVLTF.